This entry describes one T cell receptor (beta chain). Antigen unknown. For each CDR3 protein, TCRdb gives one entry from its re-call of the 5' RACE reads, without DNA. Recorded for this sample: 350,000 to 450,000 distinct CDR3 sequences. This sample is drawn from a study of T cells expressing NK-cell markers. Whole-study results and caveats: The study left the HCMV specificity of expanded NKG2C+ T cell clones unresolved. Dominance of the CD3+CD56-NKG2C+ fraction by these clonotypes also held in several donors.

The CDR3 loop spans 17 amino acids. The sample comprised blood T cells: a sorted CD56 or NKG2C T cell subset, CD4+ or CD8+ T cells, or bulk PBMC T cells (not recorded which). The chain has TRBV12-3 or TRBV12-4 and TRBJ2-6; no DNA is available, so the TRBD1 call from TCRdb remains unchecked. This clonotype was sampled from a man aged 18 to 69 in good health. The CDR3 region is CASSLAGQFSGANVLTF.